These 25 T cell receptor beta chains were sequenced from one sample in a study of CD8 T cells in Susac syndrome. With random hexamers, roughly 0.45 to 1 ug RNA was reverse transcribed. From the immunoSEQ multiplex PCR reads, TCRdb called clonotypes with MiXCR, one entry per CDR3 protein. Of about 190,000 distinct CDR3 sequences detected, 75% to 95% appear once; the ten largest clones hold around 0.085%. Sequencing was done on a sample of CD4+ T cells from PBMCs. All receptors derive from a human donor with Susac syndrome.

V and J are TRBV24-1 and TRBJ2-5; D is tentatively TRBD1 or TRBD2 (5 bases each). CDR3 size: 15 residues. From germline, CDR1 is KGHDR and CDR2 SFDVKD. Between the trimmed V and J ends, which lost 6 bases and 10 bases, there was a span of 23 bases. The CDR3 DNA reads as TGTGCCACCAGTCCGACAGTACCCTTCACTGAGGGCCAGTACTTC. Amino acids: CATSPTVPFTEGQYF.

V is TRBV20-1 and J is TRBJ1-2; D not certain. Looked up from germline, CDR1 is DFQATT and CDR2 is SNEGSKA (reference sequence). Trimming cost V 4 bases and J 7 bases, with 10 bases left between them. This CDR3 has 11 amino acids. This CDR3 is CSATFRSGYTF. The CDR3 nucleotides read TGCAGTGCTACTTTCCGTTCTGGCTACACCTTC.

The chain has TRBV20-1 and TRBJ2-7, with TRBD1 identical over 7 bases. This CDR3 is 14 amino acids long. Germline V CDR1 and CDR2: DFQATT, SNEGSKA (reference sequence). The V gene end was trimmed by 2 bases and the J gene end by 3 bases; junction bases not matched to a gene: 7. CDR3 DNA sequence: TGCAGTGCTAGAAAGGGCCGACAGGGCTACGAGCAGTACTTC. Residues: CSARKGRQGYEQYF.

The chain employs TRBV4-1 and TRBJ1-3; D not certain. The CDR3 is 16 amino acids. V was cut by 2 bases and J by 2 bases, with 13 bases left in between. CDR1 and CDR2 (germline): MGHRA, YSYEKL. Here the CDR3 DNA reads TGCGCCAGCAGCCAATTCAAACAGACAACTGGAAACACCATATATTTT. It specifies CASSQFKQTTGNTIYF.

This sequence joins TRBV5-1 and TRBJ2-3; D perhaps matches TRBD2 (5 bases). V was shortened by 0 bases and J by 2 bases, with 13 bases between the two germline ends. The V gene's germline CDR1 is SGHRS and CDR2 YFSETQ. The length of the CDR3 is 16 residues. DNA for the CDR3: TGCGCCAGCAGCTTGGCCAGCGGAAGAACCACAGATACGCAGTATTTT. Residues: CASSLASGRTTDTQYF.

The V and J genes are TRBV6-1 and TRBJ2-1; D ambiguous. There are 16 residues in the CDR3. V was shortened by 0 bases and J by 2 bases, with 11 bases between the two germline ends. Germline V gene data show CDR1 as MNHNS and CDR2 as SASEGT. CDR3 protein: CASSEALLVPYNEQFF. The CDR3 DNA is TGTGCCAGCAGTGAAGCCCTCCTGGTCCCCTACAATGAGCAGTTCTTC.

This clonotype was picked up one time. J is TRBJ1-2 and V is TRBV18; D gene ambiguous. This CDR3 spans 14 amino acids. The V and J ends lost 3 bases and 5 bases respectively, with 13 bases between them. The germline gives CDR1 KGHSH, CDR2 LQKENI. The CDR3 coding sequence is TGTGCCAGCTCACCTGAGCCGGACGGGTATGGCTACACCTTC. Translated: CASSPEPDGYGYTF.

V and J are TRBV7-6 and TRBJ2-5; TRBD2 is a possible D gene (6 bases). CDR3 size: 13 residues. Trimming removed 6 bases at V and 10 bases at J, with 18 bases between. CDR1 is SGHVS and CDR2 is FNYEAQ in the germline V gene. CDR3 sequence: CASSYTRDSHQYF. DNA for the CDR3: TGTGCCAGCAGTTACACCCGGGACTCACACCAGTACTTC.

The genes are TRBV7-6 and TRBJ1-1, with 7 bases aligning to TRBD1. J lost 9 bases, V lost 1 base, and 5 bases had no gene match. CDR1 and CDR2 from the germline V gene are SGHVS and FNYEAQ. The CDR3 consists of 13 residues. CDR3 amino acids: CASSLGDRGQAFF. CDR3 DNA: TGTGCCAGCAGCTTAGGGGATAGGGGGCAAGCTTTCTTT.

V is TRBV20-1 and J is TRBJ2-5; 8 positions agree with TRBD1. Germline CDR1 and CDR2: DFQATT and SNEGSKA (reference sequence). V was clipped by 0 bases and J by 5 bases; unmatched bases: 5. The CDR3 sequence is 14 residues long. The CDR3 sequence: CSARDSGGTETQYF. In DNA, the CDR3 is TGCAGTGCTAGAGATTCAGGGGGCACGGAGACCCAGTACTTC.

The chain is built from TRBV5-4 and TRBJ1-6, with D perhaps matching TRBD1 (6 bases). Trimming shortened V by 4 bases and J by 9 bases, and 20 bases separated the two germline ends. The CDR3 has 16 amino acids. Germline-derived CDR1 and CDR2 are SGHNT and YYREEE (reference sequence). Written as DNA, the CDR3 is TGTGCCAGCAGCAACGGACAGCCGACAGCGAGTTCACCCCTCCACTTT. Its translation is CASSNGQPTASSPLHF.

The chain combines TRBV6-1 with TRBJ2-5; 12 bases map to TRBD1. Per germline, CDR1 MNHNS and CDR2 SASEGT. The CDR3 spans 17 residues. Trimming took 5 bases from V and 5 from J; bases not matched to a gene: 12. The CDR3 DNA reads as TGTGCCAGCAGTCCAACACCGGGACAGGGGGCCAGGGAGACCCAGTACTTC. Encoded protein: CASSPTPGQGARETQYF.

The rearrangement links TRBV18 to TRBJ1-1, with a weak D call TRBD1 (6 bases). Trimming left V 4 bases short and J 3 bases short, with 12 bases between. There are 14 residues in the CDR3. Germline values: CDR1 KGHSH, CDR2 LQKENI. For the CDR3, the DNA is TGTGCCAGCTCACTTGAACACAGGGACACTGAAGCTTTCTTT. This sequence encodes CASSLEHRDTEAFF.

The V call is TRBV11-2, the J call TRBJ1-2; 10 nucleotides agree with TRBD1. CDR1 is SGHAT, CDR2 FQNNGV, per germline. Trimming took 0 bases from V and 4 from J; bases not matched to a gene: 5. The CDR3 covers 16 residues. As DNA, the CDR3 is TGTGCCAGCAGCTTAGATCGACAGGGGGCACCCTATGGCTACACCTTC. It codes for CASSLDRQGAPYGYTF. The whole variable domain, filled in from reference TRBV11-2 and TRBJ1-2, reads EAGVAQSPRYKIIEKRQSVAFWCNPISGHATLYWYQQILGQGPKLLIQFQNNGVVDDSQLPKDRFSAERLKGVDSTLKIQPAKLEDSAVYLCASSLDRQGAPYGYTFGSGTRLTVV.

The chain links TRBV6-2 or TRBV6-3 to TRBJ1-6; a weak D match, TRBD1 (5 bases). Trimming removed 4 bases from V and 7 bases from J, with 17 bases in between. Germline CDR1 reads MNHEY; CDR2 reads SVGEGT. This CDR3 region has 16 residues. The CDR3 is CASSLLGDRFNSPLHF. The DNA for the CDR3 is TGTGCCAGCAGTTTACTAGGGGACCGCTTCAATTCACCCCTCCACTTT.

The chain combines TRBV12-3 or TRBV12-4 with TRBJ2-7; TRBD1 aligns across 9 bases. After removal of 6 bases from V and 1 base from J, the junction contained 7 bases not matched to a gene. The CDR3 is 15 amino acids. The CDR3 sequence is CASRTGTGSSYEQYF. CDR3 nucleotides: TGTGCCAGCAGAACCGGGACAGGGAGTTCCTACGAGCAGTACTTC.

A single count supports this clonotype. This chain joins TRBV5-6 and TRBJ1-5; TRBD1 matches 7 bases. Trimming cost V 4 bases and J 5 bases; bases outside gene matches: 12. Germline values: CDR1 SGHDT, CDR2 YYEEEE. This CDR3 comprises 16 residues. The CDR3 DNA is TGTGCCAGCAGCCAAAGGGGAGGGGGCGCTTATCAGCCCCAGCATTTT. Translation gives CASSQRGGGAYQPQHF.

This sequence joins TRBV2 and TRBJ2-1; D remains unclear. The CDR3 is 11 amino acids. Trimming stripped 5 bases from V and 7 bases from J, with 6 bases between. CDR1 SNHLY and CDR2 FYNNEI come from the germline V gene. CDR3 in amino acids: CASSWGNEQFF. The CDR3 bases are TGTGCCAGCAGTTGGGGTAATGAGCAGTTCTTC.

This clonotype came up once. The chain carries TRBV4-1 and TRBJ2-5; a weak D match, TRBD1 (5 bases). CDR3 length: 14 residues. Germline V gene lookup returns CDR1 MGHRA and CDR2 YSYEKL. V lost 4 bases and J lost 2, with 11 bases in between. CDR3 DNA: TGCGCCAGCAGCCCACGACAGATACAAGAGACCCAGTACTTC. Translation gives CASSPRQIQETQYF.

The chain carries TRBV20-1 and TRBJ1-5; TRBD1 aligns across 8 bases. The germline gives CDR1 DFQATT, CDR2 SNEGSKA (reference sequence). V lost 6 bases and J lost 4; bases outside the gene matches: 8. There are 14 residues in the CDR3. The CDR3 here is CSANQDRENQPQHF. In DNA, the CDR3 is TGCAGTGCGAACCAGGACAGGGAGAATCAGCCCCAGCATTTT.

The chain links TRBV7-2 to TRBJ1-2, with D hard to call. The CDR3 loop spans 13 amino acids. The V gene lost 5 bases and the J gene lost 8 bases, with 15 bases spanning the gap. Germline CDR1 SGHTA, CDR2 FQGNSA. The CDR3 DNA reads TGTGCCAGCAGCCACCAAGAGGGTTGGGGCTACACCTTC. This gives the protein CASSHQEGWGYTF.

The chain has TRBV11-2 and TRBJ2-7; D remains ambiguous. Trimming shortened V by 2 bases and J by 6 bases, and 11 bases separated the two germline ends. This CDR3 is 13 amino acids long. Looked up from germline, CDR1 is SGHAT and CDR2 is FQNNGV. The CDR3 nucleotides are TGTGCCAGCAGCTTAAGTCAAGTGGGCGAGCAGTACTTC. Protein sequence: CASSLSQVGEQYF.

J is TRBJ2-5 and V is TRBV5-1; TRBD2 aligns across 10 bases. The CDR3 contains 16 residues. Trimming took 3 bases from V and 5 from J; bases not matched to a gene: 10. Germline assignment: CDR1 SGHRS and CDR2 YFSETQ. The CDR3 nucleotides are TGCGCCAGCAGCTCCAAGGGACTAGCGCGCGGCGAGACCCAGTACTTC. It yields the protein CASSSKGLARGETQYF.

V and J are TRBV28 and TRBJ1-1; D unclear. Per the germline V gene, CDR1 is MDHEN and CDR2 is SYDVKM. The CDR3 contains 14 residues. Deletions cut 2 bases from V and 7 bases from J, with 14 bases between. The CDR3 sequence: CASSLPKGRSEAFF. The CDR3 DNA sequence: TGTGCCAGCAGTTTACCGAAAGGTCGAAGTGAAGCTTTCTTT.

The gene calls are TRBV20-1 and TRBJ1-1; D perhaps matches TRBD1 (6 bases). The CDR3 length is 14 residues. The V and J ends lost 0 bases and 8 bases respectively, with 16 bases between them. Germline V CDR1 and CDR2: DFQATT, SNEGSKA (reference sequence). The CDR3 DNA is TGCAGTGCTAGAGATACCCTAGACAGGCGAGAAGCTTTCTTT. The encoded protein is CSARDTLDRREAFF.